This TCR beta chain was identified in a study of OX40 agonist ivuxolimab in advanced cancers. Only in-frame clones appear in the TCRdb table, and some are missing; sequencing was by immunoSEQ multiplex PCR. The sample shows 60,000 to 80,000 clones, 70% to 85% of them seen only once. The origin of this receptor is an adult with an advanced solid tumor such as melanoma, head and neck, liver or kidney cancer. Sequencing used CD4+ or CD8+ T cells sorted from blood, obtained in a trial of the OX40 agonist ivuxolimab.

The CDR3 DNA reads as TGTGCCAGCGGGAGGCTGCCCGTTATTGAGCAGTTCTTC. Its protein product is CASGRLPVIEQFF. The chain combines TRBV27 with TRBJ2-1; D might be TRBD2 (6 bases). CDR3 length: 13 amino acids. Trimming took off 8 bases at V and 9 bases at J, with 17 bases between the two ends. CDR1 is MNHEY, CDR2 SMNVEV, per germline (reference sequence).